These T cell receptor beta chains were read from a single sample in a study of CXCR3-negative and CXCR3-positive naive CD8 T cells. TCRdb reprocessed the 5' RACE reads and stores each CDR3 protein as one record, lacking DNA. The sample table includes roughly 48,000 distinct CDR3 sequences. The sequenced material came from memory CD8+ T cells from blood. These receptors all stem from a human donor in good health. Some clones in this sample may be carry-over from other donors' samples. Both conserved end residues are part of each CDR3.

j_call cdr3_length v_call cdr3_aa
TRBJ1-1 13 TRBV7-9 CASSLVRAPEAFF
TRBJ2-3 15 TRBV4-2 CASSLRPQPTDTQYF
TRBJ2-2 17 TRBV28 CASSAGAGGWSTGELFF
TRBJ2-5 17 TRBV15 CATSRDYEREVQETQYF
TRBJ1-2 11 TRBV6-6 CASSPGFGYTF
TRBJ2-7 14 TRBV12-3/TRBV12-4 CASSHLQGGNEQYF
TRBJ2-7 15 TRBV10-3 CAISESILAGDGQYF
TRBJ2-5 15 TRBV7-9 CASSFTTSAEETQYF
TRBJ2-7 16 TRBV7-6 CASSTPVAGGSYEQYF
TRBJ2-1 12 TRBV12-3/TRBV12-4 CASSPITHEQFF
TRBJ2-3 13 TRBV29-1 CSVSDRSTDTQYF
TRBJ2-3 16 TRBV9 CASSVARGGVTDTQYF
TRBJ2-2 16 TRBV13 CASSPGLAGPTGELFF
TRBJ2-5 16 TRBV7-8 CASSREVNLYQETQYF
TRBJ2-3 13 TRBV28 CASSVGMTDTQYF
TRBJ2-2 17 TRBV5-5 CASSLNVFRVMTGELFF
TRBJ1-1 16 TRBV20-1 CRRAGTGALTGTEAFF
TRBJ1-1 14 TRBV7-3 CASSLLGVDTEAFF
TRBJ2-1 16 TRBV4-1 CASSQEGLAGIDEQFF
TRBJ1-2 12 TRBV29-1 CSVGQPPYGYTF
TRBJ2-7 14 TRBV20-1 CSARDLLGAYEQYF
TRBJ1-1 14 TRBV20-1 CSAPVLTGETEAFF
TRBJ2-7 13 TRBV5-1 CASSLAGTEEQYF